The entry below describes one T cell receptor (beta chain). The antigen remains undetermined. With 5 bases clipped from V and 8 bases from J, the junction kept 9 bases outside the gene matches. CDR3 length: 15 amino acids. Per the germline V gene, CDR1 is MNHNY and CDR2 is SVGAGI (reference sequence). Unique molecular identifiers tagged the TCR beta cDNA libraries. MiXCR, run by TCRdb on the PCR reads, gives a single entry per CDR3 protein. In the table there are a few hundred thousand distinct CDR3 sequences, roughly 35% of which are singletons. The data were obtained in a study of post-analysis software for immune sequencing data. The study, taken as a whole, reports: Samples from a shared batch, those prepared together, strongly co-clustered by F measure. There were five or six TRBV segments more frequent in patients than controls, and TRBV5-6, TRBV5-1 and TRBV20-1 were among them.

The sample consisted of blood. The receptor comes from a girl aged 5-17 years with multiple sclerosis. The chain has TRBV6-6 and TRBJ2-1; TRBD1 aligns across 10 bases. Here the CDR3 reads CASSPLDRGGYEQFF. CDR3 bases: TGTGCCAGCAGTCCCCTGGACAGGGGGGGCTATGAGCAGTTCTTC.